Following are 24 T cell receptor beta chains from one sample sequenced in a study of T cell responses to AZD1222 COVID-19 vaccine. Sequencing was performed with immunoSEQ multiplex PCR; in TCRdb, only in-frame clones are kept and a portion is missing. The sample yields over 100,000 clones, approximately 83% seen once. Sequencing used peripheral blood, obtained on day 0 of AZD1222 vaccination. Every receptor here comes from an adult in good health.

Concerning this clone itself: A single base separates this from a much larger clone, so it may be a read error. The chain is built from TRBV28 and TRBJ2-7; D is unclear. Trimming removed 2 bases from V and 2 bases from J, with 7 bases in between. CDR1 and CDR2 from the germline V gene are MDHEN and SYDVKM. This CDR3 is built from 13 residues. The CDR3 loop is CASSLTVPYEQYF. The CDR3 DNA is TGTGCCAGCAGTTTAACGGTTCCCTACGAGCAGTACTTC.

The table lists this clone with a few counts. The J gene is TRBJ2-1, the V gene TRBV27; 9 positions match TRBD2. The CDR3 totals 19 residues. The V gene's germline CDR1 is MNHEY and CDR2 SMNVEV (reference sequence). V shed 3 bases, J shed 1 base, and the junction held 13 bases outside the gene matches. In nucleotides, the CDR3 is TGTGCCAGCAGTTTCACCCGCCAAGGGACTAGCAGATCCTACAATGAGCAGTTCTTC. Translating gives CASSFTRQGTSRSYNEQFF.

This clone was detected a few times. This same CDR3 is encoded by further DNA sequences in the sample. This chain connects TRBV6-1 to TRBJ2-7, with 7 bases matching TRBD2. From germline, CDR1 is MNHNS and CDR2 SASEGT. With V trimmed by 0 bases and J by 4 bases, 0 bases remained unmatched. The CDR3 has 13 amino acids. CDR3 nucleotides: TGTGCCAGCAGTGAAGCGCGGGGGTACGAGCAGTACTTC. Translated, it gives CASSEARGYEQYF.

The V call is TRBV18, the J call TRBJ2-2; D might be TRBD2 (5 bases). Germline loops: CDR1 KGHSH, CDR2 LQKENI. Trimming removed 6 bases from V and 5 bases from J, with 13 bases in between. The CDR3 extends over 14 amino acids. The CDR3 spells CASSREEGTGELFF. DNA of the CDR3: TGTGCCAGCTCGAGGGAAGAAGGGACCGGGGAGCTGTTTTTT. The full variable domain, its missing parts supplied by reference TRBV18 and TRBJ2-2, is NAGVMQNPRHLVRRRGQEARLRCSPMKGHSHVYWYRQLPEEGLKFMVYLQKENIIDESGMPKERFSAEFPKEGPSILRIQQVVRGDSAAYFCASSREEGTGELFFGEGSRLTVL.

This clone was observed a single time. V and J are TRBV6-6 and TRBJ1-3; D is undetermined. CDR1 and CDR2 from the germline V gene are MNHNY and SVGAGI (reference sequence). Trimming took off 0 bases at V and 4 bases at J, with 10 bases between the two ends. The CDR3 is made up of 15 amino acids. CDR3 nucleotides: TGTGCCAGCAGTTACTCGGTAGAACCGGGAAACACCATATATTTT. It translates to CASSYSVEPGNTIYF.

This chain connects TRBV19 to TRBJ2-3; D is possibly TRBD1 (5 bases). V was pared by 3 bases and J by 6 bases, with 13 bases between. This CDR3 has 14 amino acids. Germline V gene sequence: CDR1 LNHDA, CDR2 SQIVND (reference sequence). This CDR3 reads CASSIAGPSDTQYF. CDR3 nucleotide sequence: TGTGCCAGTAGTATCGCAGGGCCTTCGGATACGCAGTATTTT. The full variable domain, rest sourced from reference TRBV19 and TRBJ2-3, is DGGITQSPKYLFRKEGQNVTLSCEQNLNHDAMYWYRQDPGQGLRLIYYSQIVNDFQKGDIAEGYSVSREKKESFPLTVTSAQKNPTAFYLCASSIAGPSDTQYFGPGTRLTVL.

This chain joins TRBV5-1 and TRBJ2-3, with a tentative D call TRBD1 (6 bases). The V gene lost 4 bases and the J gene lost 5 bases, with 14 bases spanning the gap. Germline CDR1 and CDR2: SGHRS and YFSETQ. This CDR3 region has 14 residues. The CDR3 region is CASSGGWGQDTQYF. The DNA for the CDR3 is TGCGCCAGCAGCGGGGGATGGGGACAAGATACGCAGTATTTT. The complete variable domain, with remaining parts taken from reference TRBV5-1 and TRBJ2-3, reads KAGVTQTPRYLIKTRGQQVTLSCSPISGHRSVSWYQQTPGQGLQFLFEYFSETQRNKGNFPGRFSGRQFSNSRSEMNVSTLELGDSALYLCASSGGWGQDTQYFGPGTRLTVL.

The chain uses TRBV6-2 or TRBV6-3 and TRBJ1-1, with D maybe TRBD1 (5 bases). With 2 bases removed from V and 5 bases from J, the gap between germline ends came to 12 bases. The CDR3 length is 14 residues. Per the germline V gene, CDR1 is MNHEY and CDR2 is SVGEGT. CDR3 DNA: TGTGCCAGCAGTTACCCCCCTAAGGGGACTGAAGCTTTCTTT. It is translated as CASSYPPKGTEAFF.

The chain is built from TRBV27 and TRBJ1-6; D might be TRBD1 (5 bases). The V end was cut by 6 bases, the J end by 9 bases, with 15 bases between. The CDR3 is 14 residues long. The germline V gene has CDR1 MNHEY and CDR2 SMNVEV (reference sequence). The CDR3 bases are TGTGCCAGCAGGCGAGGGGAAAAAGGTTCACCCCTCCACTTT. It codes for CASRRGEKGSPLHF.

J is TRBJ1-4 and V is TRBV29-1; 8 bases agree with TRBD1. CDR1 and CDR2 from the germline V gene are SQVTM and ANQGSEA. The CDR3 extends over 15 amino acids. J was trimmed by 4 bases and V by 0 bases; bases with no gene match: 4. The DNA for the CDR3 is TGCAGCGTTGAAGACAGGGGGCTTGGTAATGAAAAACTGTTTTTT. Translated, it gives CSVEDRGLGNEKLFF.

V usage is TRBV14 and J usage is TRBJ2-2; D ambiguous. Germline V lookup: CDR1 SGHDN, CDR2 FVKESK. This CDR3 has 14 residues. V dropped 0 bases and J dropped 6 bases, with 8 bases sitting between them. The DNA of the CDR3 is TGTGCCAGCAGCCAAGAACGGTGGGCCGGGGAGCTGTTTTTT. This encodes CASSQERWAGELFF.

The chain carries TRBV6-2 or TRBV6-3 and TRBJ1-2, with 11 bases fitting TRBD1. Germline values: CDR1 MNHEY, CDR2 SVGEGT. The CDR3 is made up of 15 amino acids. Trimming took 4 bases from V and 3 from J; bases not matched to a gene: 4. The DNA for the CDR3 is TGTGCCAGCAGTTCGGACAGGGGGCCTGACTATGGCTACACCTTC. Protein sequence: CASSSDRGPDYGYTF.

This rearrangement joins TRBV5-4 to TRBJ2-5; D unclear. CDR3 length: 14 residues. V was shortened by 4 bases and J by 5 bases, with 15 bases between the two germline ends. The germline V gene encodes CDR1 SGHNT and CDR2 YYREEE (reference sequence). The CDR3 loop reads CASSPSDGLETQYF. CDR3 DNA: TGTGCCAGCAGCCCTTCGGACGGTCTGGAGACCCAGTACTTC.

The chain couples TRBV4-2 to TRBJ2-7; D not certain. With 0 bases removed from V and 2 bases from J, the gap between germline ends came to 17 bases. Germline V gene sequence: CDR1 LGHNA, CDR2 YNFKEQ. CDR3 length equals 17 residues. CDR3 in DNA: TGTGCCAGCAGCCAAGATCTCGGTCGAGAACTAACCTACGAGCAGTACTTC. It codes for CASSQDLGRELTYEQYF.

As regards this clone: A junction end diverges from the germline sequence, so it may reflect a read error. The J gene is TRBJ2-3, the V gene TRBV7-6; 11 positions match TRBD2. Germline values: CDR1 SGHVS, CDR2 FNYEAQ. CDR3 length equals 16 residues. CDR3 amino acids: CASSLVTSGSTDTQYF. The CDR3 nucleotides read TGTGCCAGCAGCTTAGTTACTAGCGGGAGCACGGATACGCAGTATTTT.

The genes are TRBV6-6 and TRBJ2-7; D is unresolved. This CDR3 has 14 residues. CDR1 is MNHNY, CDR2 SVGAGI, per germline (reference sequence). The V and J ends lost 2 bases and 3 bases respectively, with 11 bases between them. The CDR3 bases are TGTGCCAGCAGTTACGAGGCCCCTGGCTACGAGCAGTACTTC. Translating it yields CASSYEAPGYEQYF.

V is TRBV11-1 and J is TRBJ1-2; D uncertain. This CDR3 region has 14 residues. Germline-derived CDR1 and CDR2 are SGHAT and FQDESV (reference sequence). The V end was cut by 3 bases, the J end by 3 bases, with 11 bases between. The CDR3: CASSFPGEDYGYTF. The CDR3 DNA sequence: TGTGCCAGCAGCTTCCCTGGGGAGGACTATGGCTACACCTTC.

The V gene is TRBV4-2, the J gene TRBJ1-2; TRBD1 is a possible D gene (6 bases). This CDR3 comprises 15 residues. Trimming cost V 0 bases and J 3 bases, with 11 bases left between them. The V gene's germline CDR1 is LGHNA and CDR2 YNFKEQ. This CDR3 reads CASSQEIGGYYGYTF. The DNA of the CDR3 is TGTGCCAGCAGCCAAGAAATAGGGGGGTACTATGGCTACACCTTC.

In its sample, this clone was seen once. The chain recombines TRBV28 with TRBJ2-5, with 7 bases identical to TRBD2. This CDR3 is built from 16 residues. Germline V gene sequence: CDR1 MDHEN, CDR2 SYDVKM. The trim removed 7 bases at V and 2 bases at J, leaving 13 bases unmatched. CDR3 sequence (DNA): TGTGCCAGCACCACAATGGGAGGGAAGGCACAAGAGACCCAGTACTTC. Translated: CASTTMGGKAQETQYF. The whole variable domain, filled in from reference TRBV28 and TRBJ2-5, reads DVKVTQSSRYLVKRTGEKVFLECVQDMDHENMFWYRQDPGLGLRLIYFSYDVKMKEKGDIPEGYSVSREKKERFSLILESASTNQTSMYLCASTTMGGKAQETQYFGPGTRLLVL.

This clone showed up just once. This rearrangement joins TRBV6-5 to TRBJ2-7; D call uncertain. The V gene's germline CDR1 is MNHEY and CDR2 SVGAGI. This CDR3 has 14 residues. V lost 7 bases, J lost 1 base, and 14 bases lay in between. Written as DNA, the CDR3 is TGTGCCAGCACCTATGGCATGGGTTCCTACGAGCAGTACTTC. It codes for CASTYGMGSYEQYF.

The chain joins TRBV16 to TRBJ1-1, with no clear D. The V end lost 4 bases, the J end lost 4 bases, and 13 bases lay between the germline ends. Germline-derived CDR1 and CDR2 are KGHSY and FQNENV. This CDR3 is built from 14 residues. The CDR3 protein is CASSLSGFGTEAFF. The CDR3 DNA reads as TGTGCCAGCAGCCTCAGCGGCTTCGGCACTGAAGCTTTCTTT.

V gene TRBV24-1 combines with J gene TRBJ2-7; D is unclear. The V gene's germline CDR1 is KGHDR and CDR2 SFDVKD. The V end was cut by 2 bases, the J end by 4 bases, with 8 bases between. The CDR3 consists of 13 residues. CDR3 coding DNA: TGTGCCACCAGTGATTCGACGGTGTACGAGCAGTACTTC. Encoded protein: CATSDSTVYEQYF.

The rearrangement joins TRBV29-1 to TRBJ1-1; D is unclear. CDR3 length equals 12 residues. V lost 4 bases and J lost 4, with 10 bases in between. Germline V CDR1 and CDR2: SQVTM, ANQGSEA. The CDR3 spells CSVVEGSTEAFF. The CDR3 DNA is TGCAGCGTTGTGGAGGGATCCACTGAAGCTTTCTTT.

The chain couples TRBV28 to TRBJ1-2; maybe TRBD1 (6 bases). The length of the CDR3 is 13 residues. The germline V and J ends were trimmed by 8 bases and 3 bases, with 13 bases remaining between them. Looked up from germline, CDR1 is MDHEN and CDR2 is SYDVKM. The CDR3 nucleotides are TGTGCCAGCCTGCAGGGGAGTGACTATGGCTACACCTTC. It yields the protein CASLQGSDYGYTF.